The 9 T cell receptor beta chains below all came from one sample that was sequenced in a study of T cells in Graves' hyperthyroidism and ophthalmopathy. Amplified TCR beta CDR3 regions came from RNA transcripts. The HTBI set primed first-round TCR CDR3 RT-PCR. TCRdb reprocessed the multiplex PCR reads via MiXCR and lists one record per CDR3 protein. The sample lists around 450,000 distinct CDR3 sequences; approximately 14% were seen once. The sample consisted of blood. The source is a woman aged 18-29 years with Graves' hyperthyroidism.

This clonotype was recorded many times. The V and J genes are TRBV6-2 or TRBV6-3 and TRBJ2-7; a possible D gene is TRBD1 (6 bases). The CDR3 extends over 14 amino acids. Germline V gene lookup returns CDR1 MNHEY and CDR2 SVGEGT. The germline V and J ends were trimmed by 2 bases and 3 bases, with 11 bases remaining between them. The CDR3 sequence is CASSYADRSYEQYF. The CDR3 DNA reads as TGTGCCAGCAGTTACGCAGACAGGAGCTACGAGCAGTACTTC.

Ten or more counts support this clonotype. The chain carries TRBV27 and TRBJ2-1; TRBD2 matches at 9 bases. Germline assignment: CDR1 MNHEY and CDR2 SMNVEV (reference sequence). V lost 8 bases, J lost 4 bases, and 12 bases stayed unmatched. CDR3 length: 16 amino acids. This CDR3 reads CASETLLAGGYNEQFF. CDR3 coding DNA: TGTGCCAGCGAAACTTTACTAGCGGGTGGATACAATGAGCAGTTCTTC.

This clonotype appeared many times. This rearrangement joins TRBV7-8 to TRBJ1-6; D not resolved. The CDR3 has 13 residues. Trimming left V 5 bases short and J 7 bases short, with 9 bases between. Germline V gene lookup returns CDR1 SGHVS and CDR2 FQNEAQ. CDR3 sequence reads: CASSTPRNSPLHF. The CDR3 DNA sequence: TGTGCCAGCAGCACCCCGAGGAATTCACCCCTCCACTTT.

This clonotype was seen more than once but under ten times. The chain recombines TRBV24-1 with TRBJ1-5; no clear D. The CDR3 extends over 12 amino acids. Trimming left V 3 bases short and J 4 bases short, with 3 bases between. The V gene's germline CDR1 is KGHDR and CDR2 SFDVKD. The CDR3 DNA reads as TGTGCCACCAGTGATCCAAATCAGCCCCAGCATTTT. Translation: CATSDPNQPQHF.

This clonotype was picked up many times. V is TRBV6-2 or TRBV6-3 and J is TRBJ2-1; D uncertain. V lost 5 bases and J 6 bases, leaving 11 bases between the germline ends. This CDR3 region has 13 residues. The germline V gene has CDR1 MNHEY and CDR2 SVGEGT. CDR3 sequence: CASSPILVNEQFF. In DNA form, the CDR3 reads TGTGCCAGCAGTCCAATCCTAGTCAATGAGCAGTTCTTC.

The rearrangement joins TRBV29-1 to TRBJ1-1, with 9 bases lining up with TRBD1. From germline, CDR1 is SQVTM and CDR2 ANQGSEA. The junction had 7 bases not matched to a gene; V was cut back by 4 bases and J by 4 bases. CDR3 size: 14 residues. Here the CDR3 DNA reads TGCAGCGTTGTGGGGGACAGGGATGCCACTGAAGCTTTCTTT. It yields the protein CSVVGDRDATEAFF.

The gene calls are TRBV15 and TRBJ1-1, with D maybe TRBD1 (6 bases). Deletions cut 5 bases from V and 1 base from J, with 14 bases between. CDR3 size: 15 residues. From germline, CDR1 is LNHNV and CDR2 YYDKDF (reference sequence). CDR3 amino acids: CATSHGWGQNTEAFF. For the CDR3, the DNA is TGTGCCACCAGCCACGGCTGGGGGCAGAACACTGAAGCTTTCTTT.

At least ten counts were recorded for this clonotype. The V call is TRBV7-9, the J call TRBJ2-1, with D hard to call. This CDR3 is built from 11 residues. Trimming stripped 5 bases from V and 9 bases from J, with 8 bases between. Germline V gene sequence: CDR1 SEHNR, CDR2 FQNEAQ (reference sequence). CDR3: CASSPLAEQFF. The CDR3 DNA reads TGTGCCAGCAGCCCCTTAGCTGAGCAGTTCTTC.

J is TRBJ2-5 and V is TRBV18; D remains unclear. V was cut by 10 bases and J by 2 bases, with 14 bases left in between. From germline, CDR1 is KGHSH and CDR2 LQKENI. The CDR3 length is 13 residues. CDR3 sequence (DNA): TGTGCCACCCAACCTACACAGCAAGAGACCCAGTACTTC. Its protein product is CATQPTQQETQYF.